This TCR beta chain was recovered during a study of PD-1 blockade in classical Hodgkin lymphoma (dated by TCRdb to about 2020). Regarding the study in general: Nivolumab dosing was 3 mg/kg intravenously every 2 weeks, continuing until either disease progression or unacceptable toxicity. The study used TCR beta sequencing and CyTOF to define a peripheral blood immune signature of response to PD-1 blockade in classical Hodgkin lymphoma. The research as a whole found: By C4D1, a significant rise was seen in CD4+ TCR diversity but not in CD8+ TCR diversity (p=0.0027 vs p=0.16), and the rise was most apparent among complete responders (p=0.02). Newly diagnosed patients were reported to have lower baseline TCR diversity than healthy donors, and relapsed/refractory patients were reported to have lower baseline TCR diversity still. The study covered only a single clinical trial cohort, and the causes of the repertoire differences, possibly disease activity or prior therapy, were still not defined. Diversity was lower in patients who began nivolumab less than 1 year after ASCT, so these patients were left out of later analyses to avoid confounding by immune reconstitution. Trial patients with a complete response had baseline diversity similar to that of newly diagnosed patients, while partial responders and progressors had significantly lower diversity.

V loses 5 bases of germline sequence and J loses 5 bases, and the interval between the two ends is 12 bases. The CDR3 sequence holds 13 residues, the cysteine and phenylalanine included. Only the CDR3 part of the read is kept: 39 bases, read in frame from the first base. CDR1 MNHEY and CDR2 SVGAGI are derived from the germline V gene. A note on this clone: The clone's antigen remains unknown. No much larger clone is present one base from it, and per-base qualities are unavailable.

The label giving this sample's time point can be read as: cycle 2 day 1 (C2D1) of nivolumab. All trial patients had relapsed after autologous stem cell transplantation, with cohorts A, B and C differing in prior brentuximab vedotin exposure. The trial cohort was composed of roughly 60 patients with relapsed/refractory classical Hodgkin lymphoma, for whom complete response, partial response or progressive disease was recorded as best overall response. Single-agent nivolumab was administered to trial patients in the multi-cohort phase II CheckMate 205 trial. Best overall response was determined by an independent review committee according to the 2007 International Working Group response criteria. PBMCs from the trial were collected at three points: immediately before nivolumab initiation (C1D1), and during therapy at cycle 2 day 1 and cycle 4 day 1. Peripheral blood was collected in 8 mL Vacutainer Cell Preparation Tubes, from which PBMCs were isolated by centrifugation and then cryopreserved.

Genomic DNA was isolated using the Qiagen DNeasy kit from unsorted PBMCs as well as from negatively selected CD4+ and CD8+ fractions. Amplification of TCR beta CDR3 regions was done by immunoSEQ multiplex PCR with primers that anneal to V and J segments. Amplification bias was minimized using a synthetic immune receptor repertoire, and residual bias was removed computationally after sequencing. The source study handled its data this way. Repertoire diversity was quantified as the Shannon entropy index using custom Python scripts. Unsorted, CD4+ and CD8+ repertoires were analyzed separately, except in combined analyses where CD4+ and CD8+ sequences were merged in silico. Clonal expansion was defined as a frequency increase of at least 2-fold after treatment compared with C1D1, and clones undetected at baseline were assigned a pseudocount of 0.5. Clones with 0 or 1 copy at C1D1 were defined as singleton clones, while clones with 2 or more copies were defined as non-singleton clones. Clones expanded in unsorted samples were labelled as CD4+, CD8+ or unknown by matching protein sequences in sorted samples from the same patient. Wilcoxon tests were applied to paired samples to test diversity changes from C1D1 to C4D1. Held by TCRdb, this immuneACCESS table contains in-frame sequences only and omits some clones. Under half of the omission traces to an unresolved V gene where checked; the cause of the rest is unknown. That table is the source of V, J and clone size, and D and trimming were worked out from the DNA. The sample table lists tens of thousands of clones, just under 80% of them with a count of one. The top ten hold around a sixth of the sample.

This specimen was peripheral blood mononuclear cells (PBMCs), taken before the second cycle of nivolumab. The source of this sequence is a human donor with classical Hodgkin lymphoma. The chain is assembled from TRBV6-5 and TRBJ2-5; no D segment can be confidently identified. The CDR3 corresponds to CASSPNEAETQYF. The nucleotide sequence reads TGTGCCAGCAGTCCAAATGAGGCGGAGACCCAGTACTTC.